These T cell receptor beta chains were read from a single sample in a study of blood T cell repertoires in COVID-19. Assay used: immunoSEQ multiplex PCR; TCRdb lists only in-frame clones, some missing. The data contain 95,000 to 100,000 clones, around 87% of them singletons. The sequencing input was peripheral blood. The receptors were gathered from a woman in her 30s with acute or convalescent COVID-19. Each CDR3 is given with its conserved first and last residue. The order of the fields is D gene, clone size, J gene, V gene, CDR3 DNA, CDR3 protein. D genes are given only for firm matches. Only part of the rows carry a size: once, few, many, or a class if the clone is expanded.

D: NA
size: NA
J: TRBJ1-1
V: TRBV18
DNA: TGTGCCAGCTCACCACCGCCAGGCAATGAAGCTTTCTTT
CDR3: CASSPPPGNEAFF

D: TRBD2
size: NA
J: TRBJ2-1
V: TRBV5-4
DNA: TGTGCCAGCAGCTTGGTGGGGGGGGTCTACAATGAGCAGTTCTTC
CDR3: CASSLVGGVYNEQFF

D: TRBD1
size: NA
J: TRBJ1-3
V: TRBV11-3
DNA: TGTGCCAGCAGCATCGGGACAGGAGCCTCTGGAAACACCATATATTTT
CDR3: CASSIGTGASGNTIYF

D: NA
size: NA
J: TRBJ2-7
V: TRBV3-1/TRBV3-2
DNA: TGTGCCAGCAGCCTACTAGCAGTGGACGAGCAGTACTTC
CDR3: CASSLLAVDEQYF

D: TRBD2
size: NA
J: TRBJ2-7
V: TRBV5-1
DNA: TGCGCCAGCAGCTTCTCTAGCGGGGGCTCCAGGGGCGAGCAGTACTTC
CDR3: CASSFSSGGSRGEQYF

D: TRBD1
size: once
J: TRBJ2-3
V: TRBV7-6
DNA: TGTGCCAGCAGCTCACGGATCGACAGGGGTGCAGATACGCAGTATTTT
CDR3: CASSSRIDRGADTQYF

D: NA
size: NA
J: TRBJ1-1
V: TRBV30
DNA: TGTGCCTGGAGCCAGGCGACAGGCATGAACACTGAAGCTTTCTTT
CDR3: CAWSQATGMNTEAFF

D: TRBD1
size: NA
J: TRBJ1-1
V: TRBV10-2
DNA: TGCGCCAGCAGTCAGGCCAGGGGGTACACTGAAGCTTTCTTT
CDR3: CASSQARGYTEAFF

D: NA
size: NA
J: TRBJ2-7
V: TRBV20-1
DNA: TGCAGTGCTAGTCGATCAGGGAACGAGCAGTACTTC
CDR3: CSASRSGNEQYF

D: TRBD1
size: NA
J: TRBJ2-7
V: TRBV7-6
DNA: TGTGCCAGCAGCCCGGGACAGTTCTACGAGCAGTACTTC
CDR3: CASSPGQFYEQYF

D: TRBD1
size: few
J: TRBJ1-6
V: TRBV4-1
DNA: TGCGCCAGCAGCCAAGTTCCACTCCTACAGGGGGTCCAGCCTCCCCTCCACTTT
CDR3: CASSQVPLLQGVQPPLHF

D: TRBD1
size: few
J: TRBJ1-1
V: TRBV19
DNA: TGTGCCAGTACCCCACAGGGGGCGGGGGAAGCTTTCTTT
CDR3: CASTPQGAGEAFF

D: TRBD1
size: NA
J: TRBJ1-2
V: TRBV28
DNA: TGTGCCAGCAGTTCTATTGGCCTGAGACAGGGGGAGGGCTACACCTTC
CDR3: CASSSIGLRQGEGYTF

D: TRBD1
size: NA
J: TRBJ1-4
V: TRBV10-3
DNA: TGTGCCGTCAGACAGGGGGAAAAACTGTTTTTT
CDR3: CAVRQGEKLFF

D: TRBD1
size: NA
J: TRBJ1-6
V: TRBV7-8
DNA: TGTGCCAGCAGCCGAAGCGCAAGGACAGGGGACAAGTATAATTCACCCCTCCACTTT
CDR3: CASSRSARTGDKYNSPLHF

D: NA
size: NA
J: TRBJ2-1
V: TRBV28
DNA: TGTGCCAGCAGTTTATGGTCAGGGTACAATGAGCAGTTCTTC
CDR3: CASSLWSGYNEQFF

D: NA
size: NA
J: TRBJ2-3
V: TRBV27
DNA: TGTGCCAGCAGACAGATTCCCACAGATACGCAGTATTTT
CDR3: CASRQIPTDTQYF